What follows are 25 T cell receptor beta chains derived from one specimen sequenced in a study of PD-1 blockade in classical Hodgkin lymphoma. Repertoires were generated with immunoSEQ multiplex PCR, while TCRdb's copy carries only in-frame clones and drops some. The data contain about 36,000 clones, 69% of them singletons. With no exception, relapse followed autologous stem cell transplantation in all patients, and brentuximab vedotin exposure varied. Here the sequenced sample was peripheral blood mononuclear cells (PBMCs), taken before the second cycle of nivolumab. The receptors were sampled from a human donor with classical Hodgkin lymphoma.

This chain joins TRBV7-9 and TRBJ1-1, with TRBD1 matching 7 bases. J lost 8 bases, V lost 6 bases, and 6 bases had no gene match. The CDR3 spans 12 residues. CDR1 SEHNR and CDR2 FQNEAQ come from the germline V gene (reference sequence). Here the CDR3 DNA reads TGTGCCAGCAGTCCGGGACAGAGGGAAGCTTTCTTT. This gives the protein CASSPGQREAFF.

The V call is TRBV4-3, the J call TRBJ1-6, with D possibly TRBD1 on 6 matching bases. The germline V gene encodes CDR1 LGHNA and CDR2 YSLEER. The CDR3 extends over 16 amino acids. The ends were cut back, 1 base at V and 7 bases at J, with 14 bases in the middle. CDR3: CASSQVLTGSNSPLHF. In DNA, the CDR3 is TGCGCCAGCAGCCAAGTCCTAACAGGGTCCAATTCACCCCTCCACTTT.

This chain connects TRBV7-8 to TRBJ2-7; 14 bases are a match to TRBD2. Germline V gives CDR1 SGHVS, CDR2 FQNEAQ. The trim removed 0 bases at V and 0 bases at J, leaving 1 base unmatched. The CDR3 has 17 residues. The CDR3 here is CASSLAGLAGGSYEQYF. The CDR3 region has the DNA TGTGCCAGCAGCTTAGCCGGACTAGCGGGAGGCTCCTACGAGCAGTACTTC.

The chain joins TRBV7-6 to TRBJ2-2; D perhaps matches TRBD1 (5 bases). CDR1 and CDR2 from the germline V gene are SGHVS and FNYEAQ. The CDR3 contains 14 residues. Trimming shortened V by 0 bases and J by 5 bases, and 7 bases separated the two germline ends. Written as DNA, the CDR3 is TGTGCCAGCAGCTTAGCAGGGGTGACCGGGGAGCTGTTTTTT. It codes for CASSLAGVTGELFF.

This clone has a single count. CDR3 residues: CASSPDLGVLFF. In DNA, the CDR3 is TGTGCCAGCTCACCAGACCTCGGGGTGCTGTTTTTT. The chain has TRBV18 and TRBJ1-4; D gene ambiguous. Trimming left V 2 bases short and J 14 bases short, with 12 bases between. This CDR3 region has 12 residues. The germline V gene encodes CDR1 KGHSH and CDR2 LQKENI.

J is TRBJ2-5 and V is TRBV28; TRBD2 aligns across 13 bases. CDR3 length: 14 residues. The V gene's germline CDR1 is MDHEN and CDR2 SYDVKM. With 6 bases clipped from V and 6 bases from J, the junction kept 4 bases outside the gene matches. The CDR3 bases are TGTGCCAGCAGAAGGACTAGCGGGAGAAAGACCCAGTACTTC. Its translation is CASRRTSGRKTQYF. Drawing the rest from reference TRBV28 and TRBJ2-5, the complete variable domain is DVKVTQSSRYLVKRTGEKVFLECVQDMDHENMFWYRQDPGLGLRLIYFSYDVKMKEKGDIPEGYSVSREKKERFSLILESASTNQTSMYLCASRRTSGRKTQYFGPGTRLLVL.

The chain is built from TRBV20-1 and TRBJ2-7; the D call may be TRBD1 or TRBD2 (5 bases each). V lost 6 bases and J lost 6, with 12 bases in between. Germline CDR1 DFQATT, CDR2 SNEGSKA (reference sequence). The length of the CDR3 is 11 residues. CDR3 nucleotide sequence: TGCAGTGCCCCGGGGACCATCGAGCAGTACTTC. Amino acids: CSAPGTIEQYF.

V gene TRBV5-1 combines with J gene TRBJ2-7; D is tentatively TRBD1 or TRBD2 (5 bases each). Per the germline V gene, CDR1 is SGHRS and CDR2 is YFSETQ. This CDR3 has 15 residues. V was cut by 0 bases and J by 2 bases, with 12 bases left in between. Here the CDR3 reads CASSLGGTPAYEQYF. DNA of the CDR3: TGCGCCAGCAGCTTGGGAGGGACGCCAGCCTACGAGCAGTACTTC.

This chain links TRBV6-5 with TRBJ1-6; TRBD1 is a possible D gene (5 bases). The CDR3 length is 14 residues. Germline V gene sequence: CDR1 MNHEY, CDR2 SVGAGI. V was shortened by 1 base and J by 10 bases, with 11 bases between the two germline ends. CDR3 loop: CASSYWAGDSPLHF. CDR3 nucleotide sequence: TGTGCCAGCAGTTACTGGGCGGGGGACTCACCCCTCCACTTT.

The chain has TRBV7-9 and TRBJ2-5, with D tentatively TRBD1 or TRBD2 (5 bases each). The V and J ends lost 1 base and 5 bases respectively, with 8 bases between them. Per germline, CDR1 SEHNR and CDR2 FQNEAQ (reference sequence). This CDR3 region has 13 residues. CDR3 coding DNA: TGTGCCAGCAGCTTAGTGGGGACCGAGACCCAGTACTTC. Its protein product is CASSLVGTETQYF.

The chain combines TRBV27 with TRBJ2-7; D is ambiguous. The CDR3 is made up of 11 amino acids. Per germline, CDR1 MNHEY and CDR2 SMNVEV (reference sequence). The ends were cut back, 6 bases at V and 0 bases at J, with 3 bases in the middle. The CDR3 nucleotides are TGTGCCAGCAGCCGCTCCTACGAGCAGTACTTC. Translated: CASSRSYEQYF.

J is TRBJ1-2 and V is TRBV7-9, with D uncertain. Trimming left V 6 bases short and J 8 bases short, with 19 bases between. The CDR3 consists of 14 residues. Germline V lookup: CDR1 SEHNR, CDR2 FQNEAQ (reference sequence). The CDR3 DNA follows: TGTGCCAGCAGAACGAACCGGGGTACGGAGGGCTACACCTTC. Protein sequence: CASRTNRGTEGYTF.

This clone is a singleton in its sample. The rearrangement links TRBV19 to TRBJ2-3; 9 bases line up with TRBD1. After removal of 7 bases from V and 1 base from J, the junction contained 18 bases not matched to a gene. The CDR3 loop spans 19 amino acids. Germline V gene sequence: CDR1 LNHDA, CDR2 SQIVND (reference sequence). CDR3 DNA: TGTGCCAGTAAAAATACCGGGACAGGGATCTTTGGTGGCACAGATACGCAGTATTTT. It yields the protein CASKNTGTGIFGGTDTQYF.

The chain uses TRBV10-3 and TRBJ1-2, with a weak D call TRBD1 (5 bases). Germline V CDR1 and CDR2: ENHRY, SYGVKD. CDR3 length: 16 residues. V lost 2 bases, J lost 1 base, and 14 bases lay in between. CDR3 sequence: CAISEEGRALNYGYTF. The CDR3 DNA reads TGTGCCATCAGTGAGGAGGGCAGGGCTCTTAACTATGGCTACACCTTC.

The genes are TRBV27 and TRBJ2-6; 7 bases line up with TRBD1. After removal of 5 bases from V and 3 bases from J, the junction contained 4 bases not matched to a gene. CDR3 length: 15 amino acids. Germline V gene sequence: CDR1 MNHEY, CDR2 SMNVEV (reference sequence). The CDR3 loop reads CASSIQGYGANVLTF. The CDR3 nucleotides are TGTGCCAGCAGTATACAGGGGTATGGGGCCAACGTCCTGACTTTC.

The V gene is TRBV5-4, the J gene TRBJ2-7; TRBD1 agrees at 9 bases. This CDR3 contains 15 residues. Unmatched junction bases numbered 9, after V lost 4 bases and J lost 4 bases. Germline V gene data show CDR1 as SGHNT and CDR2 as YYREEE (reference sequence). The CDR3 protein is CASSPGQGMSYEQYF. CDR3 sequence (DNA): TGTGCCAGCAGCCCGGGACAGGGAATGTCATACGAGCAGTACTTC.

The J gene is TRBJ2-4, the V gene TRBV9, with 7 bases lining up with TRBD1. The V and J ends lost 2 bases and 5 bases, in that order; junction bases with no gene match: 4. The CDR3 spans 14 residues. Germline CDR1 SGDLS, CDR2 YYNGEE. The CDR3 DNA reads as TGTGCCAGCAGCGTCGGGACAGTTCAAAACATTCAGTACTTC. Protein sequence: CASSVGTVQNIQYF.

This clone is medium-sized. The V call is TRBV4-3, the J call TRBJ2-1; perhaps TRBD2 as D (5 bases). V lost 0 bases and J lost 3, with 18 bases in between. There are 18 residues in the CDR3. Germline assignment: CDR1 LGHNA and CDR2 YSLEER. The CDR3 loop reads CASSQDRLRDVYYNEQFF. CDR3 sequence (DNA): TGCGCCAGCAGCCAAGATCGTCTCCGGGATGTATACTACAATGAGCAGTTCTTC.

The CDR3 protein is CASSYWYLSRGYTF. CDR3 DNA sequence: TGTGCCAGCAGTTATTGGTACTTGAGTCGGGGCTACACCTTC. V usage is TRBV6-5 and J usage is TRBJ1-2; D uncertain. Looked up from germline, CDR1 is MNHEY and CDR2 is SVGAGI. This CDR3 is built from 14 residues. The germline V and J ends were trimmed by 3 bases and 8 bases, with 16 bases remaining between them.

In DNA, the CDR3 is TGTGCCAGCAGTCGATTAGTCTTCACCGGGGAGCTGTTTTTT. Amino acid sequence: CASSRLVFTGELFF. The rearrangement uses TRBV2 and TRBJ2-2; D not certain. From germline, CDR1 is SNHLY and CDR2 FYNNEI. CDR3 size: 14 residues. Deletions cut 5 bases from V and 4 bases from J, with 11 bases between.

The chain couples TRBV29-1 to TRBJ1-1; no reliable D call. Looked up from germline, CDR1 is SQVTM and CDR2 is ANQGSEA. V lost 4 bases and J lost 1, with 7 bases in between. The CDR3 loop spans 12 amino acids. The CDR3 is CSVAKQNTEAFF. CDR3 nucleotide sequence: TGCAGCGTTGCGAAGCAGAACACTGAAGCTTTCTTT.

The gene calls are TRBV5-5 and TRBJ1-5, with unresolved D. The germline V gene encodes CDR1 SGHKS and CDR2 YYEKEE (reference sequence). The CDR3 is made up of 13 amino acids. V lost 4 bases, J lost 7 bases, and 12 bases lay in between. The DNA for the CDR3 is TGTGCCAGCAGCCTAATGGGTAACCAGCCCCAGCATTTT. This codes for CASSLMGNQPQHF.

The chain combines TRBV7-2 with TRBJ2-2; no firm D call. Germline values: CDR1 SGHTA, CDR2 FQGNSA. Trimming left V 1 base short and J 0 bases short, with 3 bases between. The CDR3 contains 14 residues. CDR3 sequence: CASSLGANTGELFF. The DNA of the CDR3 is TGTGCCAGCAGCTTAGGGGCGAACACCGGGGAGCTGTTTTTT.

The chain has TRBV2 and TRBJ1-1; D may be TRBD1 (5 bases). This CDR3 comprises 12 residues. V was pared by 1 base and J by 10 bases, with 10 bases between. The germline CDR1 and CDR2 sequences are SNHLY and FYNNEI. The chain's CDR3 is CASSEGGLGAFF. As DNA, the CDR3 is TGTGCCAGCAGTGAAGGGGGGTTGGGAGCTTTCTTT.

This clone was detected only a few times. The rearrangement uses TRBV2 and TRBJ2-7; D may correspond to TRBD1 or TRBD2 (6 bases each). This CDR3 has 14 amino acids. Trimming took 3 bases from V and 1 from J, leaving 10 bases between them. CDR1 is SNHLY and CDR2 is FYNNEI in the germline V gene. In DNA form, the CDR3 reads TGTGCCAGCAGTGACTCGGGGGCGTCCTACGAGCAGTACTTC. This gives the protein CASSDSGASYEQYF.